One sample yielded the 9 T cell receptor beta chains listed below, sequenced in a study of cytomegalovirus exposure and HLA in healthy donors. Assay: immunoSEQ multiplex PCR; the TCRdb copy retains only in-frame clones and omits some. The sample lists 120,000 or so clones, approximately 81% occurring once. Sample: PBMCs. The source is a woman in her twenties or thirties in good health and CMV-seronegative.

This clone rates as medium-sized (0.01 to 0.1%). J is TRBJ1-5 and V is TRBV12-5; 10 bases fit TRBD1. The CDR3 runs to 15 residues. J gave up 6 bases and V 1 base, and 3 bases lay outside the gene matches. Germline V gene lookup returns CDR1 LGHNT and CDR2 FRNRAP. The chain's CDR3 is CASGLGQGARQPQHF. The CDR3 DNA reads as TGTGCTAGTGGTTTGGGACAGGGGGCACGTCAGCCCCAGCATTTT.

This rearrangement joins TRBV6-1 to TRBJ2-7; tentative D call: TRBD2 (6 bases). This CDR3 has 15 amino acids. Germline CDR1 MNHNS, CDR2 SASEGT. Trimming removed 7 bases at V and 1 base at J, with 17 bases between. Here the CDR3 DNA reads TGTGCCAGCAACTCGGCGGGGTTGGGGTCCTACGAGCAGTACTTC. Its protein is CASNSAGLGSYEQYF.

This chain joins TRBV30 and TRBJ2-5, with 13 positions matching TRBD2. The CDR3 loop spans 13 amino acids. Germline values: CDR1 GTSNPN, CDR2 SVGIG (reference sequence). The V segment lost 7 bases and the J segment 5 bases; nucleotides outside the gene matches: 4. The CDR3 coding sequence is TGTGCCTTCGGGACTAGCGGGGCGGAGACCCAGTACTTC. It codes for CAFGTSGAETQYF.

This chain uses TRBV2 with TRBJ2-3, with a possible D match to TRBD2 (5 bases). CDR3 size: 13 residues. V was trimmed by 5 bases and J by 3 bases, leaving 9 bases between them. Germline V gives CDR1 SNHLY, CDR2 FYNNEI. The CDR3 coding sequence is TGTGCCAGCAGTCAGAGGGAGACAGATACGCAGTATTTT. As protein: CASSQRETDTQYF.

This rearrangement joins TRBV19 to TRBJ1-1; D is ambiguous. The CDR3 is 13 amino acids. Germline CDR1 and CDR2: LNHDA and SQIVND (reference sequence). The V and J ends lost 4 bases and 3 bases respectively, with 9 bases between them. The CDR3 reads CASSSLGHTEAFF. The CDR3, as DNA: TGTGCCAGTAGTAGCCTGGGCCACACTGAAGCTTTCTTT. Together with reference TRBV19 and TRBJ1-1, the CDR3 gives the full variable domain: DGGITQSPKYLFRKEGQNVTLSCEQNLNHDAMYWYRQDPGQGLRLIYYSQIVNDFQKGDIAEGYSVSREKKESFPLTVTSAQKNPTAFYLCASSSLGHTEAFFGQGTRLTVV.

This chain connects TRBV11-3 to TRBJ2-7; TRBD1 might be the D (6 bases). Germline V lookup: CDR1 SGHNT, CDR2 YENEEA. Trimming took off 4 bases at V and 2 bases at J, with 15 bases between the two ends. The CDR3 totals 15 residues. The CDR3: CASSSSTGSPYEQYF. The CDR3 DNA reads TGTGCCAGCAGCTCGAGCACAGGGAGTCCCTACGAGCAGTACTTC.

This chain links TRBV29-1 with TRBJ2-4; D remains ambiguous. CDR1 and CDR2 from the germline V gene are SQVTM and ANQGSEA. CDR3 length: 14 residues. The V gene lost 1 base and the J gene lost 3 bases, with 10 bases spanning the gap. CDR3 coding DNA: TGCAGCGTTGAAGGGCGCCTAGGCAAAAACATTCAGTACTTC. Translated: CSVEGRLGKNIQYF.

This chain connects TRBV30 to TRBJ2-7, with a possible D match to TRBD1 (5 bases). V was cut by 4 bases and J by 3 bases, with 7 bases left in between. This CDR3 contains 11 residues. Germline V gene sequence: CDR1 GTSNPN, CDR2 SVGIG (reference sequence). The CDR3 protein is CAWIDSYEQYF. Here the CDR3 DNA reads TGTGCCTGGATCGACAGCTACGAGCAGTACTTC.

CDR3 coding DNA: TGTGCCAGCAGCTTAGATGGTCGACAGAACACCGGGGAGCTGTTTTTT. Translated: CASSLDGRQNTGELFF. This sequence joins TRBV7-8 and TRBJ2-2; D unclear. Germline V gene sequence: CDR1 SGHVS, CDR2 FQNEAQ. Trimming took 1 base from V and 1 from J, leaving 10 bases between them. The CDR3 sequence is 16 residues long.